What follows describes a single T cell receptor (beta chain). Its antigen is currently unknown. The data are from a study of beta chain features in type 1 diabetes. Study results and caveats: Patients with Type 1 diabetes showed moderately but significantly shorter TCRB CDR3s in all four CD4+ subsets. Reads derived from cDNA could over-represent cells showing high TCR expression. A pattern of fewer insertions and more deletions at VDJ junctions was seen in type 1 diabetes patients.

Per germline, CDR1 MNHNY and CDR2 SVGAGI (reference sequence). V was pared by 0 bases and J by 5 bases, with 8 bases between. The CDR3 contains 13 residues. Investigators reverse transcribed all isolated RNA, so they sequenced expressed TCRB transcripts. Measured with immunoSEQ multiplex PCR; TCRdb has only the in-frame clones, and not every one. The table has 120,000 or so clones, 17% seen once. The source material was central memory CD4+ T cells from blood. The rearrangement uses TRBV6-6 and TRBJ2-7, with no clear D. The TCR sequence derives from a man between 18 and 35 years old with type 1 diabetes. The CDR3 DNA follows: TGTGCCAGCAGTTACTCTGGCCCCGACGAGCAGTACTTC. It translates to CASSYSGPDEQYF.